Ten or more counts support the clone carrying this T cell receptor (beta chain). What it recognizes is unknown. These data originate in a study of beta chain features in type 1 diabetes. About the study: What patients shared with healthy donors was a similar profile of age, gender and cell yields. Study observations and caveats: The cDNA sequencing approach could over-represent high-TCR-expressing cells.

Trimming cost V 1 base and J 3 bases; bases outside gene matches: 7. This CDR3 has 16 residues. Germline V gives CDR1 LGHNA, CDR2 YSLEER. The sequenced template was cDNA made from the entire isolated RNA. Sequenced by immunoSEQ multiplex PCR; TCRdb stores in-frame clones only, minus some. Seen here are 120,000 to 150,000 clones, over 9.5% observed once, and the top ten hold roughly 1.3%. Sequencing used naive CD4+ T cells from blood. The rearrangement links TRBV4-3 to TRBJ2-7; 9 bases map to TRBD1. The sequence derives from a man between 18 and 29 years old in good health. This CDR3 is CASSQVPGQGNYEQYF. CDR3 nucleotide sequence: TGCGCCAGCAGCCAAGTACCCGGACAGGGGAACTACGAGCAGTACTTC.